The 12 T cell receptor beta chains given below trace back to one sample, sequenced in a study of early T cells in non-severe SARS-CoV-2 infection. TCRdb reanalysed the 5' RACE reads using MiXCR and keeps one entry per CDR3 protein. Of tens of thousands of distinct CDR3 sequences detected, approximately 4.8% appear once; the ten largest clones hold around 5.6%. Sequenced input: whole blood. The receptors derive from an adult who was a healthcare worker with PCR-confirmed SARS-CoV-2 infection or an uninfected control (not recorded which).

This clonotype came up many times. The chain joins TRBV13 to TRBJ2-7, with 7 bases fitting TRBD1. With 5 bases clipped from V and 7 bases from J, the junction kept 8 bases outside the gene matches. The CDR3 loop spans 13 amino acids. CDR1 is PRHDT, CDR2 FYEKMQ, per germline (reference sequence). The CDR3: CASSQDRAWEQYF. Here the CDR3 DNA reads TGTGCCAGCAGCCAAGACAGGGCGTGGGAGCAGTACTTC.

Ten or more counts support this clonotype. The genes are TRBV7-2 and TRBJ1-4; TRBD1 is a possible D gene (5 bases). The CDR3 covers 14 residues. V lost 1 base to trimming and J lost 7 bases, with 10 bases between them. Germline lookup yields CDR1 SGHTA and CDR2 FQGNSA. The CDR3 is CASSLDGAVEKLFF. In DNA, the CDR3 is TGTGCCAGCAGCTTAGATGGGGCCGTTGAAAAACTGTTTTTT. Filled out from reference TRBV7-2 and TRBJ1-4, the complete variable domain reads GAGVSQSPSNKVTEKGKDVELRCDPISGHTALYWYRQSLGQGLEFLIYFQGNSAPDKSGLPSDRFSAERTGGSVSTLTIQRTQQEDSAVYLCASSLDGAVEKLFFGSGTQLSVL.

This clonotype was recorded at least ten times. The J gene is TRBJ1-5, the V gene TRBV27; D gene unclear. The CDR3 is 15 residues long. V was clipped by 4 bases and J by 5 bases, with 15 bases between them. Germline CDR1 and CDR2: MNHEY and SMNVEV (reference sequence). CDR3 loop: CASSYPDRLYQPQHF. For the CDR3, the DNA is TGTGCCAGCAGTTACCCCGACCGCCTCTATCAGCCCCAGCATTTT.

Many counts were recorded for this clonotype. V and J are TRBV7-2 and TRBJ1-2; 8 positions match TRBD1. CDR3 length: 15 amino acids. Germline V lookup: CDR1 SGHTA, CDR2 FQGNSA. V was pared by 7 bases and J by 7 bases, with 14 bases of the junction left unmatched. Here the CDR3 reads CASTEDRGLSGGYTF. As DNA, the CDR3 is TGTGCCAGCACGGAAGACAGGGGCCTTTCGGGTGGCTACACCTTC.

This clonotype was detected ten times or more. The chain carries TRBV28 and TRBJ1-6; tentative D call: TRBD1 (5 bases). Germline V gene lookup returns CDR1 MDHEN and CDR2 SYDVKM. V lost 5 bases to trimming and J lost 6 bases, with 14 bases between them. The CDR3 sequence is 15 residues long. CDR3 loop: CASSQRGRINSPLHF. For the CDR3, the DNA is TGTGCCAGCAGTCAAAGGGGACGGATTAATTCACCCCTCCACTTT.

This clonotype was seen many times. The genes are TRBV15 and TRBJ2-2; no clear D. V was cut by 1 base and J by 5 bases, with 8 bases left in between. The CDR3 is 14 amino acids. The germline V gene has CDR1 LNHNV and CDR2 YYDKDF (reference sequence). CDR3 amino acids: CATSRVRPTGELFF. The CDR3 coding sequence is TGTGCCACCAGCAGAGTACGACCGACCGGGGAGCTGTTTTTT.

This clonotype was counted many times. The rearrangement joins TRBV7-2 to TRBJ2-2, with D unresolved. There are 12 residues in the CDR3. V lost 6 bases, J lost 9 bases, and 11 bases lay in between. CDR1 is SGHTA and CDR2 is FQGNSA in the germline V gene. The CDR3 nucleotides are TGTGCCAGCAGACATACTTGGAGGGAGCTGTTTTTT. This sequence encodes CASRHTWRELFF.

There are many counts of this clonotype. V and J are TRBV20-1 and TRBJ2-5, with 9 bases that match TRBD1. Germline lookup yields CDR1 DFQATT and CDR2 SNEGSKA (reference sequence). The CDR3 totals 18 residues. Trimming cost V 0 bases and J 6 bases; bases outside gene matches: 17. In DNA form, the CDR3 reads TGCAGTGCTAGAGATCAGGGGGACAGGGAGTACGGGAGACAGACCCAGTACTTC. This translates into CSARDQGDREYGRQTQYF.

This clonotype was seen ten or more times. The rearrangement joins TRBV7-8 to TRBJ1-6, with D perhaps TRBD1 (5 bases). The CDR3 is 14 residues long. Germline loops: CDR1 SGHVS, CDR2 FQNEAQ. Trimming took 2 bases from V and 7 from J, leaving 9 bases between them. CDR3: CASSLITGNSPLHF. The CDR3 region has the DNA TGTGCCAGCAGCTTAATCACAGGCAATTCACCCCTCCACTTT. Drawing the rest from reference TRBV7-8 and TRBJ1-6, the complete variable domain is GAGVSQSPRYKVAKRGQDVALRCDPISGHVSLFWYQQALGQGPEFLTYFQNEAQLDKSGLPSDRFFAERPEGSVSTLKIQRTQQEDSAVYLCASSLITGNSPLHFGNGTRLTVT.

This clonotype was counted many times. The chain uses TRBV6-2 or TRBV6-3 and TRBJ2-3, with 12 bases fitting TRBD2. The length of the CDR3 is 16 residues. J lost 6 bases, V lost 4 bases, and 8 bases had no gene match. Germline-derived CDR1 and CDR2 are MNHEY and SVGEGT. The CDR3 protein is CASSSTRLAGADTQYF. The CDR3 DNA sequence: TGTGCCAGCAGTTCGACCCGACTAGCGGGGGCGGATACGCAGTATTTT.

This sequence joins TRBV20-1 and TRBJ1-6, with 10 bases aligning to TRBD1. V shed 3 bases, J shed 8 bases, and the junction held 4 bases outside the gene matches. The germline V gene encodes CDR1 DFQATT and CDR2 SNEGSKA (reference sequence). This CDR3 has 14 residues. The CDR3 sequence is CSARLGQGYSPLHF. In nucleotides, the CDR3 is TGCAGTGCTAGGCTGGGACAGGGGTATTCACCCCTCCACTTT.

As for this clonotype: A much larger clone differs from this one at a single base, so this may be a read error. This chain links TRBV7-9 with TRBJ1-1; D is unresolved. CDR3 length: 13 residues. Germline CDR1 and CDR2: SEHNR and FQNEAQ (reference sequence). The CDR3 region is CANSTQMNTEAFF. The CDR3 DNA is TGTGCCAACAGCACACAGATGAACACTGAAGCTTTCTTT.